Listed below are T cell receptor beta chains from one sample, sequenced in a study of blood T cells in healthy people across ages. From the 5' RACE reads, TCRdb called clonotypes with MiXCR, one entry per CDR3 protein. The table lists approximately 780,000 distinct CDR3 sequences, roughly 25% of them singletons, with approximately 2.9% in the top ten. Another study also made use of these data, one on T cells of mothers and their children.

Sequencing was performed on blood. The receptor source for this set is a boy younger than 18 in good health. CDR3s include the opening cysteine and the closing phenylalanine or tryptophan. The D gene is left open where the match is weak. Part of the rows lack a size; the others show once, few, many or a class for expanded clones.

TRBJ2-7 15 NA TRBV2 few CASSDTGTPTYEQYF TGTGCCAGCAGTGACACCGGGACGCCGACCTACGAGCAGTACTTC
TRBJ2-5 15 NA TRBV7-2 NA CASSSVVAAQETQYF TGTGCCAGCAGCTCAGTGGTGGCAGCCCAAGAGACCCAGTACTTC
TRBJ2-5 14 TRBD1 TRBV7-2 few CASSPRTGWETQYF TGTGCCAGCAGCCCCCGGACAGGCTGGGAGACCCAGTACTTC
TRBJ2-1 14 NA TRBV7-2 NA CASSFGTGVVEQFF TGTGCCAGCAGCTTCGGGACGGGGGTGGTTGAGCAGTTCTTC
TRBJ2-1 19 NA TRBV28 few CASSWPHGPDASSYNEQFF TGTGCCAGCAGTTGGCCCCACGGTCCAGACGCAAGCTCCTACAATGAGCAGTTCTTC
TRBJ2-4 12 NA TRBV12-3/TRBV12-4 NA CASSWDRDIQYF TGTGCCAGCAGTTGGGACCGAGACATTCAGTACTTC
TRBJ1-5 15 NA TRBV9 few CASSVGWQSNQPQHF TGTGCCAGCAGCGTAGGATGGCAGAGCAATCAGCCCCAGCATTTT
TRBJ2-1 18 TRBD2 TRBV27 NA CASSPTSGRVGSYNEQFF TGTGCCAGCAGTCCGACTAGCGGGAGGGTAGGTTCCTACAATGAGCAGTTCTTC
TRBJ2-1 12 TRBD2 TRBV12-3/TRBV12-4 few CASESGVDEQFF TGTGCCAGTGAGAGCGGGGTCGATGAGCAGTTCTTC
TRBJ2-3 12 NA TRBV10-2 NA CASSETGDTQYF TGCGCCAGCAGTGAAACAGGGGATACGCAGTATTTT
TRBJ2-2 14 NA TRBV3-1 few CASSQRQDTGELFF TGTGCCAGCAGCCAAAGACAGGACACCGGGGAGCTGTTTTTT
TRBJ2-7 15 NA TRBV4-1 few CASSQVRDGPYEQYF TGCGCCAGCAGCCAAGTCCGGGACGGTCCCTACGAGCAGTACTTC
TRBJ2-7 13 NA TRBV5-5 NA CASSLSGAIEQYF TGTGCCAGCAGCTTGTCGGGGGCCATCGAGCAGTACTTC
TRBJ2-3 16 NA TRBV21-1 NA CASSKFRGPHTDTQYF TGTGCCAGCAGCAAATTTCGGGGGCCCCACACAGATACGCAGTATTTT
TRBJ2-5 14 NA TRBV7-9 few CASSGVMMGETQYF TGTGCCAGCAGCGGTGTAATGATGGGGGAGACCCAGTACTTC
TRBJ2-2 16 NA TRBV7-3 NA CASSLELAPRGGELFF TGTGCCAGCAGCTTAGAACTAGCTCCAAGGGGCGGGGAGCTGTTTTTT
TRBJ2-7 14 NA TRBV5-1 many CASSSRQGAYEQYF TGCGCCAGCAGCTCTCGCCAGGGAGCCTACGAGCAGTACTTC
TRBJ1-4 14 NA TRBV20-1 few CSARGAGTNEKLFF TGCAGTGCTAGAGGGGCGGGGACTAATGAAAAACTGTTTTTT
TRBJ1-2 15 NA TRBV15 few CATSRGGGPDYGYTF TGTGCCACCAGCAGAGGCGGGGGTCCCGACTATGGCTACACCTTC
TRBJ2-1 15 TRBD1 TRBV7-3 few CASSLKTGGENEQFF TGTGCCAGCAGCTTAAAAACAGGGGGCGAGAATGAGCAGTTCTTC
TRBJ1-6 15 NA TRBV12-3/TRBV12-4 NA CASSLGYPGHSPLHF TGTGCCAGCAGTTTGGGTTACCCGGGACACTCACCCCTCCACTTT
TRBJ2-2 15 NA TRBV3-1 few CASSPPYQNTGELFF TGTGCCAGCAGCCCTCCATACCAGAACACCGGGGAGCTGTTTTTT
TRBJ1-4 15 NA TRBV19 few CASSAYSATNEKLFF TGTGCCAGTAGTGCATATTCGGCAACTAATGAAAAACTGTTTTTT
TRBJ1-3 14 NA TRBV5-5 NA CASGVSSSGNTIYF TGTGCCAGCGGCGTGAGCTCCTCTGGAAACACCATATATTTT
TRBJ1-2 14 NA TRBV6-5 few CASSYRARGYGYTF TGTGCCAGCAGTTACAGGGCGAGGGGCTATGGCTACACCTTC
TRBJ2-1 16 TRBD1 TRBV10-3 NA CAISDSRDRGVNEQFF TGTGCCATCAGTGATTCCCGGGACAGGGGAGTCAATGAGCAGTTCTTC
TRBJ2-7 14 NA TRBV7-9 NA CASSLAGVAYEQYF TGTGCCAGCAGCTTAGCCGGGGTTGCCTACGAGCAGTACTTC
TRBJ2-5 15 TRBD1 TRBV5-1 NA CASSGAGTGRETQYF TGCGCCAGCAGCGGGGCCGGGACAGGAAGAGAGACCCAGTACTTC
TRBJ2-5 12 NA TRBV29-1 few CSVEGAEGEQYF TGCAGCGTTGAGGGGGCTGAAGGGGAGCAGTACTTC
TRBJ2-1 17 TRBD2 TRBV4-1 few CASSQDLVGGGYNEQFF TGCGCCAGCAGCCAAGATCTGGTGGGGGGGGGATACAATGAGCAGTTCTTC
TRBJ2-1 15 NA TRBV9 few CASSARTDDYNEQFF TGTGCCAGCAGCGCCCGGACAGACGACTACAATGAGCAGTTCTTC
TRBJ2-3 16 TRBD1 TRBV7-8 few CASSRTGANAGGTQYF TGTGCCAGCAGCCGCACAGGGGCCAACGCAGGGGGTACGCAGTATTTT
TRBJ2-4 14 TRBD1 TRBV12-3/TRBV12-4 NA CASSGDREVGIQYF TGTGCCAGCAGTGGGGACAGGGAGGTCGGCATTCAGTACTTC
TRBJ2-1 14 TRBD2 TRBV6-2/TRBV6-3 few CASSYERGYNEQFF TGTGCCAGCAGTTACGAGCGGGGGTACAATGAGCAGTTCTTC
TRBJ2-5 14 NA TRBV5-1 NA CASSSRDTEETQYF TGCGCCAGCAGCTCAAGGGACACAGAAGAGACCCAGTACTTC
TRBJ2-7 15 TRBD2 TRBV19 many CASSPSGGGSYEQYF TGTGCCAGTAGTCCCAGCGGGGGCGGCTCCTACGAGCAGTACTTC
TRBJ2-7 17 TRBD2 TRBV15 few CATSRDTLAGATYEQYF TGTGCCACCAGCAGAGATACTTTAGCGGGCGCAACCTACGAGCAGTACTTC
TRBJ2-3 13 TRBD2 TRBV20-1 once CSATTSGADTQYF TGCAGTGCCACTACTAGCGGGGCAGATACGCAGTATTTT
TRBJ2-3 14 NA TRBV20-1 NA CSAEALQEADTQYF TGCAGTGCGGAGGCACTGCAGGAGGCAGATACGCAGTATTTT
TRBJ2-1 16 NA TRBV9 NA CASSVSSGWTYNEQFF TGTGCCAGCAGCGTTTCATCAGGGTGGACCTACAATGAGCAGTTCTTC
TRBJ2-5 13 NA TRBV29-1 NA CSVRPLPQETQYF TGCAGCGTTCGTCCCCTACCGCAAGAGACCCAGTACTTC
TRBJ1-5 13 TRBD1 TRBV10-2 NA CASTGQEYQPQHF TGCGCCAGCACCGGACAGGAGTATCAGCCCCAGCATTTT
TRBJ1-1 13 TRBD1 TRBV18 few CASSLGTGSEAFF TGTGCCAGCTCCCTTGGGACAGGCAGTGAAGCTTTCTTT